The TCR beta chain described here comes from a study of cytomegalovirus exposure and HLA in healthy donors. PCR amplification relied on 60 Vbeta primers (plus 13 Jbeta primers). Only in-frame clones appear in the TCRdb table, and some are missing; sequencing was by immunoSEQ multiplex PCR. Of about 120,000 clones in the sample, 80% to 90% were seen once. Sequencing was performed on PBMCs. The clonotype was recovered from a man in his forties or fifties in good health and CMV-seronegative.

CDR3 coding DNA: TGTGCCAGCAGCACCTCAAGGACAGGGGGGGCTGAAGCTTTCTTT. It is translated as CASSTSRTGGAEAFF. V gene TRBV7-6 combines with J gene TRBJ1-1, with TRBD1 matching over 10 bases. Germline V gene sequence: CDR1 SGHVS, CDR2 FNYEAQ. The CDR3 is made up of 15 amino acids. Trimming removed 5 bases from V and 6 bases from J; junction bases left unmatched: 9.